Sequencing of this TCR beta chain was carried out in a study of a mutant IDH1 vaccine in newly diagnosed glioma. Across the whole study: Patients, over weeks 1, 3, 5, 7, 11, 15, 19 and 23, received a total of eight vaccinations. Vaccines were begun 4-6 weeks after radiotherapy alone, or with temozolomide cycles.

About this clone: Its cognate antigen is unknown.

Per the germline V gene, CDR1 is SEHNR and CDR2 is FQNEAQ (reference sequence). Trimming left V 1 base short and J 11 bases short, with 12 bases between. The CDR3 runs to 13 residues. Study-wide results and caveats: Pseudoprogression apparently lacked any relation to changes in top peripheral T cell clonotypes.

The time point: week 5, during vaccination. One vaccine dose held 300 ug of mutant IDH1 20-mer peptide and came with topical imiquimod. Data came from immunoSEQ multiplex PCR; TCRdb stores just in-frame clones and leaves some out. The sample holds approximately 60,000 clones, about 87% seen once. The material sequenced was PBMCs, taken from a glioma patient whose treatment included an IDH1 peptide vaccine. The sequence derives from a woman in her thirties or forties with glioma. This sequence joins TRBV7-9 and TRBJ1-5, with D perhaps TRBD1 (5 bases). CDR3 in amino acids: CASSLEAGDAQHF. DNA for the CDR3: TGTGCCAGCAGCTTAGAGGCGGGGGATGCCCAGCATTTT.